The sequence of this T cell receptor (beta chain) was determined in a study of shared T cell receptors in the human thymus. This CDR3 has 18 amino acids. The germline V and J ends were trimmed by 3 bases and 0 bases, with 18 bases remaining between them. The V gene's germline CDR1 is ENHRY and CDR2 SYGVKD. Produced via immunoSEQ multiplex PCR; TCRdb's table is partial and in-frame only. The table has about 400,000 clones, roughly 94% seen once. The specimen sequenced was thymocytes. V usage is TRBV10-3 and J usage is TRBJ1-3; D might be TRBD1 (5 bases). This receptor was taken from a human donor. The chain's CDR3 is CAISDVEMEDISGNTIYF. Here the CDR3 DNA reads TGTGCCATCAGTGATGTGGAGATGGAGGACATCTCTGGAAACACCATATATTTT.